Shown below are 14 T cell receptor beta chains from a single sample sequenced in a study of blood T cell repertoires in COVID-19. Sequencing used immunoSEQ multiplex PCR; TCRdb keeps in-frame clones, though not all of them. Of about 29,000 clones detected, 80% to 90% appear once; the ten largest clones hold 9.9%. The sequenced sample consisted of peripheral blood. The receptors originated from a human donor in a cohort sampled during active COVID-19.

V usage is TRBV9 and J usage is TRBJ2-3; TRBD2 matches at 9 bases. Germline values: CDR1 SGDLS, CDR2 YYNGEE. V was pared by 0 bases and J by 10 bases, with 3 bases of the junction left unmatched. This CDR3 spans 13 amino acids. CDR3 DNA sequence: TGTGCCAGCAGCGTAGTTCAGCGGGGGGCGCAGTATTTT. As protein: CASSVVQRGAQYF.

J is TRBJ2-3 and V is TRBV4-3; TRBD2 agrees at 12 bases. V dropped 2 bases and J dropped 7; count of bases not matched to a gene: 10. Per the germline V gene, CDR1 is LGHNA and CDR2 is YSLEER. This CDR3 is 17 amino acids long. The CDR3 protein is CASSQPSSGGALHTQYF. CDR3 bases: TGCGCCAGCAGCCAACCTTCTAGCGGGGGGGCGTTGCATACGCAGTATTTT.

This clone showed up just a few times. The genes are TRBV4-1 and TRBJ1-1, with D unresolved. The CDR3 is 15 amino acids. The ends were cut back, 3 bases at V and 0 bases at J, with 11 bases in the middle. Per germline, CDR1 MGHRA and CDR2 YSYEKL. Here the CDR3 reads CASSQVLPLNTEAFF. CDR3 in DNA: TGCGCCAGCAGCCAGGTCCTACCACTGAACACTGAAGCTTTCTTT.

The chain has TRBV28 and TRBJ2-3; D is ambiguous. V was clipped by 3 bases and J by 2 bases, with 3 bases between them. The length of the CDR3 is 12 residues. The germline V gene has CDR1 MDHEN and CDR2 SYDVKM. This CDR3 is CASSFLTDTQYF. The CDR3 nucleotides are TGTGCCAGCAGTTTTCTCACAGATACGCAGTATTTT.

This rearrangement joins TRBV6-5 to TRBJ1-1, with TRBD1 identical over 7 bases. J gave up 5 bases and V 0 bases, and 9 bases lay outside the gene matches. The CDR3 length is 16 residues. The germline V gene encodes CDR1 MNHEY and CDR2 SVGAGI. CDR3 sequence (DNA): TGTGCCAGCAGTTACTCGCTGGCAGGGGGTGGGACTGAAGCTTTCTTT. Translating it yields CASSYSLAGGGTEAFF.

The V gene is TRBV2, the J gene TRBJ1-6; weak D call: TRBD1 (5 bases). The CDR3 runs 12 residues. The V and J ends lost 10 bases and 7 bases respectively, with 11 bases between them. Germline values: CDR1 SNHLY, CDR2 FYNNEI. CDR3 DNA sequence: TGTGCCATCCGGGCAGGGAATTCACCCCTCCACTTT. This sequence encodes CAIRAGNSPLHF.

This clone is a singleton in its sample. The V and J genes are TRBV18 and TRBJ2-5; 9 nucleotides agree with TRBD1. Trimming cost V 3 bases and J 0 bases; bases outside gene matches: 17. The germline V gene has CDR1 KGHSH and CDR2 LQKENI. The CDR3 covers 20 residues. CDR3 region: CASSPIIRQGVRWYQETQYF. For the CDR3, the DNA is TGTGCCAGCTCACCGATTATACGACAGGGGGTCCGTTGGTACCAAGAGACCCAGTACTTC.

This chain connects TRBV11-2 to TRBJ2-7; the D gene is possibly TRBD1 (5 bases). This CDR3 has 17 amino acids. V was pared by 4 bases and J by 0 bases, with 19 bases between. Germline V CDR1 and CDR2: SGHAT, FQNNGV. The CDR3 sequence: CASSYTVAGPGSYEQYF. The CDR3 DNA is TGTGCCAGCAGCTATACAGTAGCAGGGCCGGGCTCCTACGAGCAGTACTTC.

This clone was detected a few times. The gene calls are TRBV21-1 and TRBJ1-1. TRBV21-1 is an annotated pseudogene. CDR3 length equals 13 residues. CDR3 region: CASSRGLNTEAFF. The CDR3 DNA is TGTGCCAGCAGTCGAGGGTTGAACACTGAAGCTTTCTTT.

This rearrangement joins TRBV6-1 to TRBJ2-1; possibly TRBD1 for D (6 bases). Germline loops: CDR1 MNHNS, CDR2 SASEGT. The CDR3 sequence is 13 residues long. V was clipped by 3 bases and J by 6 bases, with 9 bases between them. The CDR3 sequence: CASSETGFNEQFF. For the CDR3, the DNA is TGTGCCAGCAGTGAGACAGGTTTCAATGAGCAGTTCTTC.

DNA for the CDR3: TGTGCCAGCACCCTGCGGGGGTGGGGGGGGGTGGATGAGCAGTTCTTC. Residues: CASTLRGWGGVDEQFF. This rearrangement joins TRBV27 to TRBJ2-1, with 7 bases that match TRBD2. J lost 8 bases, V lost 7 bases, and 17 bases had no gene match. Looked up from germline, CDR1 is MNHEY and CDR2 is SMNVEV (reference sequence). The CDR3 consists of 16 residues.

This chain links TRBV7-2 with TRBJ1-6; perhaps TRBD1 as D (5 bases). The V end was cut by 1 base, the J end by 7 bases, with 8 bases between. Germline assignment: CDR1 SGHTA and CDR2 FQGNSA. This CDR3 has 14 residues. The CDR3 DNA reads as TGTGCCAGCAGCTTAGAGGGGTACAATTCACCCCTCCACTTT. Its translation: CASSLEGYNSPLHF.

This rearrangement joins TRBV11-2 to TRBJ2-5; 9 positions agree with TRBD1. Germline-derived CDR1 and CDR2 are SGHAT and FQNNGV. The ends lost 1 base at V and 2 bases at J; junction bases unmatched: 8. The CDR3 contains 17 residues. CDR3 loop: CASSLAYFGQGQETQYF. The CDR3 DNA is TGTGCCAGCAGCTTAGCCTATTTTGGACAGGGGCAAGAGACCCAGTACTTC.

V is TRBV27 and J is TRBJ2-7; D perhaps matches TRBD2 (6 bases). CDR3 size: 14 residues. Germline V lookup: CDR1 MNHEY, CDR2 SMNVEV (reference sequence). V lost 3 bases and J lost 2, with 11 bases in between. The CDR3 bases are TGTGCCAGCAGTTTTGCGGGATCAACCTACGAGCAGTACTTC. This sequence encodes CASSFAGSTYEQYF.